The next 3 T cell receptor beta chains were all read from a single sample in a study of shared clonotypes between healthy human individuals (dated by TCRdb to about 2020). To prepare the library, the immunoSEQ multiplex PCR assay was applied. TCRdb retrieved this table from immuneACCESS and kept in-frame rearrangements only. Not all clones are present; in checked studies, unresolved V genes account for under half, and no reason is known for the remainder. Present in this sample are under 850,000 clones, approximately 77% of which were seen just once. About 1.7% of the sample is in the top ten clones. Specimen: memory CD4+ T cells sorted from blood. In the paper's terms, the cell subset or site label means: CD45RA-negative fraction. These receptors all come from a woman aged 25 to 39 in good health.

There are a few counts of this clone. The rearrangement joins TRBV7-9 to TRBJ1-4, with D unclear. With 5 bases removed from V and 8 bases from J, the gap between germline ends came to 9 bases. The germline CDR1 and CDR2 sequences are SEHNR and FQNEAQ (reference sequence). The CDR3 spans 12 residues. The CDR3 sequence is CASSHRGEKLFF. The CDR3 bases are TGTGCCAGCAGCCACAGAGGCGAAAAACTGTTTTTT. Combining the CDR3 with reference TRBV7-9 and TRBJ1-4 gives the whole variable domain DTGVSQNPRHKITKRGQNVTFRCDPISEHNRLYWYRQTLGQGPEFLTYFQNEAQLEKSRLLSDRFSAERPKGSFSTLEIQRTEQGDSAMYLCASSHRGEKLFFGSGTQLSVL.

This chain connects TRBV9 to TRBJ2-5, with 8 nucleotides matching TRBD2. The CDR3 has 19 residues. Germline lookup yields CDR1 SGDLS and CDR2 YYNGEE. V shed 4 bases and J 7 bases; nucleotides not matched to a gene: 24. The CDR3 region is CASSPVVASGPDPRMTQYF. CDR3 DNA: TGTGCCAGCAGCCCAGTAGTAGCTAGCGGGCCTGATCCCAGAATGACCCAGTACTTC.

This clone was detected many times. The chain carries TRBV6-4 and TRBJ1-5; tentatively, D is TRBD1 (5 bases). This CDR3 has 13 residues. The germline V gene encodes CDR1 MRHNA and CDR2 SNTAGT. V was cut by 6 bases and J by 3 bases, with 9 bases left in between. The CDR3 nucleotides read TGTGCCAGCAGACAGGACAACAATCAGCCCCAGCATTTT. Its protein is CASRQDNNQPQHF.